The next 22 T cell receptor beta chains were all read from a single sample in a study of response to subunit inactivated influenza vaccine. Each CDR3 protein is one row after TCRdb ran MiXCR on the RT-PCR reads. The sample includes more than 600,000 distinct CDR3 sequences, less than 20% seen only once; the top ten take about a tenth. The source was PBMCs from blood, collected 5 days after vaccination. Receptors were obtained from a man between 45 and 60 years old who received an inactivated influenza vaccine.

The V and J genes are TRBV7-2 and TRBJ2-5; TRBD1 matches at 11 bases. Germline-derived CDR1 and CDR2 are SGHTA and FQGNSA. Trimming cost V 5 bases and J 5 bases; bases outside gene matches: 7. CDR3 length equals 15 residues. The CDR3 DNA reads TGTGCCAGCAGCCCCGGACAGGGGGCGGTTGAGACCCAGTACTTC. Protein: CASSPGQGAVETQYF. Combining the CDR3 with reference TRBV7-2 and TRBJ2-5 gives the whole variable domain GAGVSQSPSNKVTEKGKDVELRCDPISGHTALYWYRQSLGQGLEFLIYFQGNSAPDKSGLPSDRFSAERTGGSVSTLTIQRTQQEDSAVYLCASSPGQGAVETQYFGPGTRLLVL.

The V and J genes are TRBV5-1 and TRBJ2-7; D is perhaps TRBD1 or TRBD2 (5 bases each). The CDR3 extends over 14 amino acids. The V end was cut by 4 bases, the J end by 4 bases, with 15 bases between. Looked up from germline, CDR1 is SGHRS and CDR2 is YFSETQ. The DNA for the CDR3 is TGCGCCAGCAGCGACGGGACCAGTAAATACGAGCAGTACTTC. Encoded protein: CASSDGTSKYEQYF.

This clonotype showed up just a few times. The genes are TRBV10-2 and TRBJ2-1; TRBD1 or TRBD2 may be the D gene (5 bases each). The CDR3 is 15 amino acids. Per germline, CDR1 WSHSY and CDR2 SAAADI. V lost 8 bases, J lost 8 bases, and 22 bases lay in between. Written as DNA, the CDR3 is TGCGCCAGCGCCCGCCCTGGGACCGCACGTGATGAGCAGTTCTTC. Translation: CASARPGTARDEQFF.

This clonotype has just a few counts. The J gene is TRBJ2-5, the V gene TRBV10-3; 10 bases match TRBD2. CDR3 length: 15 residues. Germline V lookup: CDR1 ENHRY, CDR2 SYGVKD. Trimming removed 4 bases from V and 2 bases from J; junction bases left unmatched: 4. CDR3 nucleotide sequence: TGTGCCATCAGTGGGACTAGCGGTAGGCAAGAGACCCAGTACTTC. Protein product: CAISGTSGRQETQYF.

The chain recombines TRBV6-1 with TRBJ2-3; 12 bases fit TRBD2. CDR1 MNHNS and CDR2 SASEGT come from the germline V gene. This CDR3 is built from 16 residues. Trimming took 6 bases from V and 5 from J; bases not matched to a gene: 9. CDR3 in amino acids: CASSGGLAGFIDTQYF. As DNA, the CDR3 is TGTGCCAGCAGCGGCGGACTAGCGGGGTTCATAGATACGCAGTATTTT.

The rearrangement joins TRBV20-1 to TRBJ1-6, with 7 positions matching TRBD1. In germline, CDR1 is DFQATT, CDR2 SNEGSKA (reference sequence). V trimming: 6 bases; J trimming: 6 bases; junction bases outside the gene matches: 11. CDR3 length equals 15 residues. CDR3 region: CSAVTGASGNSPLHF. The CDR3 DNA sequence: TGCAGTGCGGTTACAGGGGCCTCGGGTAATTCACCCCTCCACTTT.

CDR3 nucleotides: TGCGCCAGCAGCCAAGATCCCGGGACAGGGGACGGCTACACCTTC. It yields the protein CASSQDPGTGDGYTF. The gene calls are TRBV4-1 and TRBJ1-2; the match to TRBD1 covers 10 bases. Germline V gene sequence: CDR1 MGHRA, CDR2 YSYEKL. Trimming at V came to 0 bases and at J to 8 bases, leaving 6 bases not matched to a gene. This CDR3 is 15 amino acids long.

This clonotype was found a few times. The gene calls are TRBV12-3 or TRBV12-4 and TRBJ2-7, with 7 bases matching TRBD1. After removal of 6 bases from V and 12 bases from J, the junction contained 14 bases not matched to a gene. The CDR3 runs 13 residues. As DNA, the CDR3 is TGTGCCAGCAGCGACAGGGTTGGTCCCTCCTCGTACTTC. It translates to CASSDRVGPSSYF.

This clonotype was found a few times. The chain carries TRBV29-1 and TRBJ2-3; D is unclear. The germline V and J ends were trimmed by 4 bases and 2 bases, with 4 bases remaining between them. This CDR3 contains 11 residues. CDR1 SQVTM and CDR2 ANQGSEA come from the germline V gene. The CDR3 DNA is TGCAGCGTTGCAGTCACAGATACGCAGTATTTT. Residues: CSVAVTDTQYF.

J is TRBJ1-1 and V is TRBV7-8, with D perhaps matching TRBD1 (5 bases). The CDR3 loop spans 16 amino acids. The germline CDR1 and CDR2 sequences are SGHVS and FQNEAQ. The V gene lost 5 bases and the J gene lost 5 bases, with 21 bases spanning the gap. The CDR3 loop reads CASSRGTGALGTEAFF. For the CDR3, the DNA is TGTGCCAGCAGCCGGGGCACCGGAGCTTTGGGGACTGAAGCTTTCTTT.

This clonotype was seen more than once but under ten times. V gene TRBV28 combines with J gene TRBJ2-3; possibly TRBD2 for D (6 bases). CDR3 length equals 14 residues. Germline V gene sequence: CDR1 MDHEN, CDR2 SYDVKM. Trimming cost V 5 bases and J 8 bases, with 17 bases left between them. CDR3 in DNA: TGTGCCAGCAGTACCGGGACTTTGGTGTTTACGCAGTATTTT. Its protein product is CASSTGTLVFTQYF.

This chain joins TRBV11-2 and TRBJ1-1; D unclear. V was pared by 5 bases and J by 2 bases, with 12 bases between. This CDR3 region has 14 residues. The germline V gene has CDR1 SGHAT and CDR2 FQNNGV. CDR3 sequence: CASSQRPRNTEAFF. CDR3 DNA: TGTGCCAGCAGCCAACGACCGAGAAACACTGAAGCTTTCTTT. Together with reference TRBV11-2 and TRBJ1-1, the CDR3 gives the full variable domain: EAGVAQSPRYKIIEKRQSVAFWCNPISGHATLYWYQQILGQGPKLLIQFQNNGVVDDSQLPKDRFSAERLKGVDSTLKIQPAKLEDSAVYLCASSQRPRNTEAFFGQGTRLTVV.

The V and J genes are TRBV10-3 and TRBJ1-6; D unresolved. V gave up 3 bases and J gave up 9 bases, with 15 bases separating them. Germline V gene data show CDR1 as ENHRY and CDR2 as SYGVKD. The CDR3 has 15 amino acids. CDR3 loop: CAISEVSRLGSPLHF. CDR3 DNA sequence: TGTGCCATCAGTGAAGTCAGTCGACTCGGTTCACCCCTCCACTTT.

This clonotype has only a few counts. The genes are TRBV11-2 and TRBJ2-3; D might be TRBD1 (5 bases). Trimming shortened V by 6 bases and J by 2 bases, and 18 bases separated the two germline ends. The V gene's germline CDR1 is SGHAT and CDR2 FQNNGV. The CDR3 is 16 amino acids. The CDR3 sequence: CASSHPPRGITDTQYF. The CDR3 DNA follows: TGTGCCAGCAGTCATCCTCCTAGGGGAATCACAGATACGCAGTATTTT. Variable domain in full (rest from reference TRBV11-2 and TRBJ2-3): EAGVAQSPRYKIIEKRQSVAFWCNPISGHATLYWYQQILGQGPKLLIQFQNNGVVDDSQLPKDRFSAERLKGVDSTLKIQPAKLEDSAVYLCASSHPPRGITDTQYFGPGTRLTVL.

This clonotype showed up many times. CDR3: CAIKETYEQYF. The CDR3 DNA sequence: TGTGCCATCAAAGAGACCTACGAGCAGTACTTC. V is TRBV10-3 and J is TRBJ2-7; D call uncertain. The CDR3 spans 11 residues. The germline gives CDR1 ENHRY, CDR2 SYGVKD. Trimming removed 7 bases at V and 2 bases at J, with 6 bases between.

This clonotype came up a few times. Here the CDR3 DNA reads TGTGCCACCAGCAGAGATGAGGGGGGCAGCGGGGAGCTGTTTTTT. Translation gives CATSRDEGGSGELFF. V and J are TRBV15 and TRBJ2-2; D may be TRBD1 or TRBD2 (6 bases each). CDR1 is LNHNV and CDR2 is YYDKDF in the germline V gene (reference sequence). The V end lost 0 bases, the J end lost 7 bases, and 12 bases lay between the germline ends. The CDR3 extends over 15 amino acids.

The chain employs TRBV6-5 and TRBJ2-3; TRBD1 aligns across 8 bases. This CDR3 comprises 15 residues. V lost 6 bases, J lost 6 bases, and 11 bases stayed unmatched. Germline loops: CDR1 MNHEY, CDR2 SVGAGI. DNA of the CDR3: TGTGCCAGCAGGTCCAGACAGGGGTCCACGGATACGCAGTATTTT. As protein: CASRSRQGSTDTQYF.

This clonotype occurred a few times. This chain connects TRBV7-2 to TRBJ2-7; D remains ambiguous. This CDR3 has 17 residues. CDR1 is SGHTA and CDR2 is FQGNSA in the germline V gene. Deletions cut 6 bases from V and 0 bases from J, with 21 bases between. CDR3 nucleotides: TGTGCCAGCAGTCGAACGTTTCCAGGCATGAGCTCCTACGAGCAGTACTTC. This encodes CASSRTFPGMSSYEQYF.

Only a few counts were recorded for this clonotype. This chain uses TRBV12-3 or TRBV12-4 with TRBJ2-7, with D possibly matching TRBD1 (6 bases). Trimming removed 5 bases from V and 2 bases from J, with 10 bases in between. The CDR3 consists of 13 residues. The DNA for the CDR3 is TGTGCCAGCAGTAAGGGACACCCCTACGAGCAGTACTTC. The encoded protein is CASSKGHPYEQYF.

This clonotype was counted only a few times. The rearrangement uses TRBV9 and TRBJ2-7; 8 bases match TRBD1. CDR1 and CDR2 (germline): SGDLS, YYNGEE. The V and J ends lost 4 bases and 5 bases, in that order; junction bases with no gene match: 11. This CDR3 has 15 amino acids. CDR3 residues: CASSTQDREYHEQYF. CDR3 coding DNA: TGTGCCAGCAGCACCCAGGACAGGGAGTACCACGAGCAGTACTTC. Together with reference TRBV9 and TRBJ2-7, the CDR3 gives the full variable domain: DSGVTQTPKHLITATGQRVTLRCSPRSGDLSVYWYQQSLDQGLQFLIQYYNGEERAKGNILERFSAQQFPDLHSELNLSSLELGDSALYFCASSTQDREYHEQYFGPGTRLTVT.

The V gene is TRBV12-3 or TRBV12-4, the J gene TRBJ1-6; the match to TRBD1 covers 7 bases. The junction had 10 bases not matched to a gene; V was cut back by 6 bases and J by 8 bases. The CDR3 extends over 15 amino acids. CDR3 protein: CASSPVRGRDSPLHF. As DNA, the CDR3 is TGTGCCAGCAGCCCTGTTAGGGGGCGAGATTCACCCCTCCACTTT.

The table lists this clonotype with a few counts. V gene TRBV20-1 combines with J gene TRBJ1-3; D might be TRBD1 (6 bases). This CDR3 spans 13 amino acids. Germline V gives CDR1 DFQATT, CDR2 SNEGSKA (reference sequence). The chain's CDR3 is CSSQGDSGNTIYF. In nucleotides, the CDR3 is TGCAGCTCACAGGGAGATTCTGGAAACACCATATATTTT.